These T cell receptor beta chains were read from a single sample in a study of blood T cell repertoires in COVID-19. Sequencing was performed with immunoSEQ multiplex PCR; in TCRdb, only in-frame clones are kept and a portion is missing. The repertoire holds some 120,000 clones, around four fifths seen once, with 0.7% to 0.85% in the top ten. Sequenced: peripheral blood. The source of these receptors is a woman between 70 and 85 years old with acute or convalescent COVID-19. Both conserved end residues are part of each CDR3. D genes are given only for firm matches. Not all rows give a size; the values are once, few, many and, for expanded clones, a class.

D	V	size	J	CDR3	DNA
TRBD2	TRBV10-3	NA	TRBJ2-1	CAISSPGSGGTYNEQFF	TGTGCCATCAGTTCCCCGGGAAGCGGGGGGACATACAATGAGCAGTTCTTC
NA	TRBV12-5	NA	TRBJ1-2	CASGLVQGGFYYGYTF	TGTGCTAGTGGTTTGGTACAGGGTGGATTCTATTATGGCTACACCTTC
NA	TRBV11-2	NA	TRBJ2-2	CASSLDYTGELFF	TGTGCCAGCAGCTTAGACTACACCGGGGAGCTGTTTTTT
NA	TRBV19	NA	TRBJ2-5	CASSIGGETQYF	TGTGCCAGTAGTATCGGAGGAGAGACCCAGTACTTC
TRBD2	TRBV19	NA	TRBJ2-3	CASSTGTRASDTQYF	TGTGCCAGTAGTACTGGGACTAGAGCGTCGGATACGCAGTATTTT
TRBD1	TRBV19	few	TRBJ1-3	CASRTPPGTGGKQSSGNTIYF	TGTGCCAGTCGAACACCCCCCGGGACAGGGGGGAAACAAAGCTCTGGAAACACCATATATTTT
TRBD1	TRBV5-4	NA	TRBJ1-2	CASSSRQGQGYTF	TGTGCCAGCAGCTCCCGACAGGGGCAGGGCTACACCTTC
NA	TRBV6-6	NA	TRBJ1-3	CASSYSRASGNTIYF	TGTGCCAGCAGTTACTCCAGGGCCTCTGGAAACACCATATATTTT
NA	TRBV7-2	once	TRBJ1-6	CASSLGQPRNSPLHF	TGTGCCAGCAGCCTCGGACAGCCGAGGAATTCACCCCTCCACTTT
TRBD2	TRBV3-1/TRBV3-2	NA	TRBJ2-1	CASSQDVASGGLQFF	TGTGCCAGCAGCCAAGATGTTGCTAGCGGGGGGCTCCAGTTCTTC
TRBD1	TRBV3-1/TRBV3-2	NA	TRBJ1-2	CASSQARQGMGGYTF	TGTGCCAGCAGCCAAGCTCGACAGGGGATGGGTGGCTACACCTTC
NA	TRBV15	NA	TRBJ1-1	CATSRYRVDTEAFF	TGTGCCACCAGCAGATACAGGGTCGACACTGAAGCTTTCTTT
NA	TRBV12-3/TRBV12-4	few	TRBJ1-1	CASSFMRNTEAFF	TGTGCCAGCAGTTTCATGCGCAACACTGAAGCTTTCTTT
TRBD2	TRBV18	NA	TRBJ2-7	CASSPSGLATYEQYF	TGTGCCAGCTCACCTTCGGGACTAGCGACCTACGAGCAGTACTTC
NA	TRBV28	NA	TRBJ2-4	CASRQEDRNIQYF	TGTGCCAGTAGGCAGGAGGATAGAAACATTCAGTACTTC
TRBD1	TRBV3-1/TRBV3-2	NA	TRBJ1-2	CASSHLTGDSDGYTF	TGTGCCAGCAGCCACCTTACGGGGGACAGTGATGGCTACACCTTC
TRBD2	TRBV18	NA	TRBJ2-3	CASSPRMWTGGNTDTQYF	TGTGCCAGCTCACCACGGATGTGGACGGGGGGGAACACAGATACGCAGTATTTT
NA	TRBV5-1	NA	TRBJ1-2	CASSLGSDQAYTF	TGCGCCAGCAGCTTGGGGTCTGATCAAGCCTACACCTTC
NA	TRBV6-6	once	TRBJ2-1	CASSPPPAGPFPSEQFF	TGTGCCAGCAGTCCCCCCCCGGCGGGACCATTTCCCAGTGAGCAGTTCTTC
TRBD2	TRBV5-4	NA	TRBJ2-5	CASSFEPTTSGGARETQYF	TGTGCCAGCAGCTTTGAACCCACTACTAGCGGGGGGGCCCGGGAGACCCAGTACTTC
TRBD1	TRBV11-1	NA	TRBJ2-2	CASSQGGGGTGELFF	TGTGCCAGCAGCCAAGGGGGCGGAGGCACCGGGGAGCTGTTTTTT
NA	TRBV5-1	NA	TRBJ2-6	CASSSGPGANVLTF	TGCGCCAGCAGCTCAGGGCCCGGGGCCAACGTCCTGACTTTC
TRBD1	TRBV18	NA	TRBJ1-3	CASSFDRVSGNTIYF	TGTGCCAGCTCATTCGACAGGGTCTCTGGAAACACCATATATTTT
NA	TRBV6-5	NA	TRBJ2-7	CASSYSIGRGEQYF	TGTGCCAGCAGTTACTCGATCGGGCGGGGCGAGCAGTACTTC
NA	TRBV2	NA	TRBJ1-1	CASSEGQGRLNTEAFF	TGTGCCAGCAGTGAAGGGCAGGGGCGGTTGAACACTGAAGCTTTCTTT
NA	TRBV3-1/TRBV3-2	NA	TRBJ1-1	CASSTAQNTEAFF	TGTGCCAGCAGCACAGCTCAGAACACTGAAGCTTTCTTT
NA	TRBV7-2	NA	TRBJ2-2	CASSDTNTGELFF	TGTGCCAGCAGCGACACGAACACCGGGGAGCTGTTTTTT
TRBD1	TRBV28	NA	TRBJ1-5	CASRRQGNSNQPQHF	TGTGCCAGCAGAAGACAGGGGAATAGCAATCAGCCCCAGCATTTT
TRBD1	TRBV7-7	NA	TRBJ1-4	CASSLVTGQGGSEKLFF	TGTGCCAGCAGCTTAGTGACCGGACAGGGAGGGAGCGAAAAACTGTTTTTT
NA	TRBV5-5	NA	TRBJ1-2	CASSFQGNGYTF	TGTGCCAGCAGCTTTCAGGGTAATGGCTACACCTTC
TRBD1	TRBV12-5	NA	TRBJ1-1	CASGWTGTGNTEAFF	TGTGCTAGTGGTTGGACCGGGACAGGGAACACTGAAGCTTTCTTT
NA	TRBV6-6	NA	TRBJ1-6	CASSSTGPYNSPLHF	TGTGCCAGCAGTTCGACAGGCCCATATAATTCACCCCTCCACTTT